One sample yielded the 30 T cell receptor beta chains listed below, sequenced in a study of tumor-infiltrating lymphocytes in primary liver carcinoma. Unsorted whole blood supplied the blood RNA, and germline DNA was isolated too. With 500 ng total RNA as template and a constant-region primer, TCR beta cDNA was made. Investigators got TCR beta libraries out of three nested multiplex PCR rounds, done with slightly modified ARM-PCR. Amplification in the first two PCR rounds was performed using TRBV1-TRBV30 forward primers and a C-beta reverse primer for approximately 10 cycles each. TCRdb independently ran MiXCR on the multiplex PCR reads; one entry per CDR3 protein. This sample carries 310,000 or so distinct CDR3 sequences, less than 65% of them seen once, and the ten largest clones take about 6.5%. Sample: peripheral blood. Receptors originate from a man aged 35 to 55 with primary liver carcinoma and hepatitis B virus infection.

In regard to this clonotype: No conserved phenylalanine or tryptophan ends this CDR3, so it is likely a read error. V gene TRBV11-2 combines with J gene TRBJ2-5; 7 bases line up with TRBD1. CDR1 and CDR2 (germline): SGHAT, FQNNGV. The CDR3 consists of 14 residues. This CDR3 reads CVSSYDRVEETQYS. Here the CDR3 DNA reads TGTGTCAGCAGCTATGACAGGGTGGAAGAGACCCAGTACTCC.

Comments on this clonotype: One end of the junction is discordant with germline, which a read error may explain. This sequence joins TRBV6-5 and TRBJ1-3, with D perhaps matching TRBD1 (6 bases). Germline CDR1 is MNHEY and CDR2 is SVGAGI. This CDR3 region has 16 residues. The CDR3 DNA reads TGTGCCAGCAGTCCACAGACAGGTTGGGCTGGAAACACCATATGTTTT. It translates to CASSPQTGWAGNTICF.

A remark on this clonotype: This could be a read error, since a much larger clone is one nucleotide away. The V and J genes are TRBV6-5 and TRBJ1-2; 9 nucleotides line up with TRBD1. This CDR3 spans 14 amino acids. The germline V gene encodes CDR1 MNHEY and CDR2 SVGAGI. The chain's CDR3 is CASSDRGFSYDYTF. For the CDR3, the DNA is TGTGCCAGCAGTGACAGGGGGTTTAGCTATGACTACACCTTC.

As to this clonotype: Given the absence of the conserved phenylalanine or tryptophan at the CDR3 end, a read error is likely. The chain joins TRBV11-2 to TRBJ2-7; D is undetermined. With 5 bases removed from V and 2 bases from J, the gap between germline ends came to 13 bases. The CDR3 spans 14 residues. Germline CDR1 SGHAT, CDR2 FQNNGV. The CDR3 protein is CASSPQYSTYEQYL. CDR3 nucleotides: TGTGCCAGCAGCCCCCAGTATTCGACCTACGAGCAGTACCTC.

This clonotype was recorded only once. The chain combines TRBV5-4 with TRBJ2-1; no clear D. The CDR3 runs to 13 residues. Germline values: CDR1 SGHNT, CDR2 YYREEE (reference sequence). The V end lost 0 bases, the J end lost 13 bases, and 14 bases lay between the germline ends. The CDR3 DNA reads TGTGCCAGCAGCTTGGATGGGTTGGGTGATCAGTTCTTC. Protein sequence: CASSLDGLGDQFF.

This clonotype came up many times. This rearrangement joins TRBV10-3 to TRBJ2-4, with 9 bases aligning to TRBD2. CDR3 size: 15 residues. V lost 3 bases to trimming and J lost 8 bases; unmatched junction nucleotides: 8. The germline gives CDR1 ENHRY, CDR2 SYGVKD. The CDR3 here is CAISDKDAGGDIQYF. The CDR3 DNA follows: TGTGCCATCAGTGATAAGGACGCGGGGGGGGACATTCAGTACTTC.

This clonotype has only a few counts. The genes are TRBV5-1 and TRBJ2-7, with D possibly being TRBD2 (6 bases). CDR1 SGHRS and CDR2 YFSETQ come from the germline V gene. V was pared by 1 base and J by 1 base, with 12 bases between. The CDR3 extends over 15 amino acids. The CDR3 DNA reads TGCGCCAGCAGCTTGCACGGTAGCGGTTCCTACGAGCAGTACTTC. As protein: CASSLHGSGSYEQYF.

Regarding this clonotype: The junction shows a germline mismatch at one end, possibly a read error. The chain recombines TRBV11-2 with TRBJ2-7; 7 bases map to TRBD1. This CDR3 region has 16 residues. Germline V gene lookup returns CDR1 SGHAT and CDR2 FQNNGV. The chain's CDR3 is CASSLDGQALPYEQYF. CDR3 nucleotide sequence: TGTGCCAGCAGCCTAGATGGACAGGCCCTTCCCTACGAGCAGTACTTC.

With respect to this clonotype: No conserved phenylalanine or tryptophan ends this CDR3, so it is likely a read error. The rearrangement links TRBV29-1 to TRBJ2-2; 11 positions match TRBD2. The CDR3 contains 16 residues. With V trimmed by 1 base and J by 4 bases, 5 bases remained unmatched. Germline V gene data show CDR1 as SQVTM and CDR2 as ANQGSEA. CDR3 loop: CSVEAPLAGVTGELFL. CDR3 bases: TGCAGCGTTGAAGCACCACTAGCGGGAGTCACCGGGGAGCTGTTTTTG.

Regarding this clonotype: The missing conserved phenylalanine or tryptophan at the end of this CDR3 makes a read error likely. The V call is TRBV12-3 or TRBV12-4, the J call TRBJ1-1; D gene ambiguous. V dropped 8 bases and J dropped 7 bases, with 14 bases sitting between them. The CDR3 consists of 12 residues. CDR3 protein: CASSGSHNEAFL. The DNA of the CDR3 is TGTGCCAGCTCGGGCAGCCACAATGAAGCTTTCTTA.

A word on this clonotype: One end of the junction fails to match germline, which may point to a read error. V is TRBV11-2 and J is TRBJ2-3; D might be TRBD2 (6 bases). Germline V CDR1 and CDR2: SGHAT, FQNNGV. CDR3 length equals 17 residues. The DNA of the CDR3 is TGTGCCTGCAGCTTAGGGTTTTCGCCGGGAGTGTTGGATACGCAGTATTTT. This translates into CACSLGFSPGVLDTQYF.

The V gene is TRBV12-3 or TRBV12-4, the J gene TRBJ2-2; 9 bases match TRBD2. Trimming took 5 bases from V and 4 from J; bases not matched to a gene: 5. CDR3 length: 15 residues. CDR3 amino acids: CASSPSSGGTGELFF. DNA of the CDR3: TGTGCCAGCAGTCCGAGTAGCGGGGGCACCGGGGAGCTGTTTTTT.

Only a few counts were recorded for this clonotype. V is TRBV30 and J is TRBJ2-1; D possibly corresponds to TRBD2 (6 bases). With 5 bases removed from V and 3 bases from J, the gap between germline ends came to 11 bases. The germline V gene has CDR1 GTSNPN and CDR2 SVGIG (reference sequence). This CDR3 is 13 amino acids long. CDR3: CAWWGGGYNEQFF. In nucleotides, the CDR3 is TGTGCCTGGTGGGGAGGAGGCTACAATGAGCAGTTCTTC. The entire variable domain, with the rest obtained from reference TRBV30 and TRBJ2-1, is as follows: SQTIHQWPATLVQPVGSPLSLECTVEGTSNPNLYWYRQAAGRGLQLLFYSVGIGQISSEVPQNLSASRPQDRQFILSSKKLLLSDSGFYLCAWWGGGYNEQFFGPGTRLTVL.

Comments on this clonotype: At one boundary the junction diverges from the germline segment, which might be a read error. The CDR3 sequence: CTSSLVGIYNEQFF. The CDR3 nucleotides read TGTACCAGCAGCTTGGTCGGCATCTACAATGAGCAGTTCTTC. The chain couples TRBV5-5 to TRBJ2-1; D not resolved. The CDR3 spans 14 residues. The germline V gene encodes CDR1 SGHKS and CDR2 YYEKEE (reference sequence).

This clonotype came up a few times. The chain joins TRBV7-9 to TRBJ2-3, with D uncertain. CDR1 SEHNR and CDR2 FQNEAQ come from the germline V gene (reference sequence). This CDR3 has 11 amino acids. The CDR3 reads CSTRVSDTQYF. CDR3 DNA: TGTTCGACCCGGGTCTCAGATACGCAGTATTTT.

Of note for this clonotype: The junction shows a germline mismatch at one end, possibly a read error. The chain employs TRBV4-2 and TRBJ2-2, with no clear D. This CDR3 spans 17 amino acids. The germline CDR1 and CDR2 sequences are LGHNA and YNFKEQ. The CDR3 sequence is CASSQDTSGAYTGELFF. DNA for the CDR3: TGTGCCAGTAGCCAAGATACGTCGGGCGCTTACACCGGGGAGCTGTTTTTT.

Regarding this clonotype: A single base separates this from a much larger clone, so it may be a read error. This rearrangement joins TRBV12-5 to TRBJ2-1, with 8 bases that match TRBD2. The germline V gene has CDR1 LGHNT and CDR2 FRNRAP. CDR3 length: 17 amino acids. The chain's CDR3 is CASGFAGGPSSHNEQFF. In nucleotides, the CDR3 is TGTGCTAGTGGTTTTGCGGGAGGTCCGAGCTCCCACAATGAGCAGTTCTTC.

This clonotype was detected a few times. A much larger clone lies one base from this, so it may be a read error. This sequence joins TRBV12-3 or TRBV12-4 and TRBJ2-7; TRBD1 agrees at 8 bases. The CDR3 length is 13 residues. V was clipped by 7 bases and J by 4 bases; unmatched bases: 6. The CDR3 coding sequence is TGTGCCAGCAAACTGACAGGGGCGTACGAGCAGTACTTC. Translating it yields CASKLTGAYEQYF.

A remark on this clonotype: A much larger clone is a single base away; this may be a read error. Lacking the conserved final phenylalanine or tryptophan, this CDR3 likely reflects a read error. CDR3 in amino acids: CAISRDTGYGYTL. The DNA of the CDR3 is TGTGCCATTTCCCGGGACACCGGTTATGGCTACACCTTG. The rearrangement uses TRBV6-1 and TRBJ1-2, with TRBD1 as a possible D gene (6 bases). V shed 10 bases and J shed 5 bases, with 17 bases lying between them. Germline V gene lookup returns CDR1 MNHNS and CDR2 SASEGT. The CDR3 totals 13 residues.

This clonotype has at least ten counts. This chain links TRBV5-5 with TRBJ2-5; a weak D match, TRBD2 (6 bases). The CDR3 runs 15 residues. The V gene's germline CDR1 is SGHKS and CDR2 YYEKEE (reference sequence). V shed 4 bases and J shed 4 bases, with 17 bases lying between them. The CDR3 region is CASSRGASETETQYF. The CDR3, as DNA: TGTGCCAGCAGCCGAGGGGCTAGCGAGACAGAGACCCAGTACTTC.

The V and J genes are TRBV7-9 and TRBJ2-1; 9 bases are shared with TRBD2. Per the germline V gene, CDR1 is SEHNR and CDR2 is FQNEAQ (reference sequence). The CDR3 contains 14 residues. After removal of 5 bases from V and 9 bases from J, the junction contained 8 bases not matched to a gene. CDR3 amino acids: CASSGVAGASEQFF. The DNA of the CDR3 is TGTGCCAGCAGCGGGGTAGCGGGAGCTAGTGAGCAGTTCTTC. The entire variable domain, with the rest obtained from reference TRBV7-9 and TRBJ2-1, is as follows: DTGVSQNPRHKITKRGQNVTFRCDPISEHNRLYWYRQTLGQGPEFLTYFQNEAQLEKSRLLSDRFSAERPKGSFSTLEIQRTEQGDSAMYLCASSGVAGASEQFFGPGTRLTVL.

On this clonotype: It is likely a read error, because the conserved phenylalanine at the end of the CDR3 is missing. The chain carries TRBV4-2 and TRBJ2-1, with TRBD2 matching 7 bases. Looked up from germline, CDR1 is LGHNA and CDR2 is YNFKEQ. The CDR3 has 15 residues. In nucleotides, the CDR3 is TGTCCCAGCAGCCCCCGGGGAGGGACGGACAATGAGCAGTTCTTA. Its translation is CPSSPRGGTDNEQFL.

This clonotype showed up just once. This chain connects TRBV29-1 to TRBJ1-2; D might be TRBD1 (5 bases). Germline loops: CDR1 SQVTM, CDR2 ANQGSEA. The CDR3 covers 14 residues. Here the CDR3 DNA reads TGCGGTGTTGAACGCGGGCAGGGCCAATATGGCTACACCTTC. Encoded protein: CGVERGQGQYGYTF.

The V and J genes are TRBV5-1 and TRBJ2-1, with a possible D match to TRBD2 (6 bases). There are 14 residues in the CDR3. Germline-derived CDR1 and CDR2 are SGHRS and YFSETQ. Between the trimmed V and J ends, which lost 5 bases and 2 bases, there was a span of 11 bases. The CDR3: CASREAGPYNEQFF. In DNA, the CDR3 is TGCGCCAGCAGGGAAGCGGGCCCCTACAATGAGCAGTTCTTC.

This sequence joins TRBV6-1 and TRBJ2-4, with TRBD2 matching 7 bases. Trimming took 8 bases from V and 2 from J; bases not matched to a gene: 15. The CDR3 length is 17 residues. Germline V gene sequence: CDR1 MNHNS, CDR2 SASEGT. Here the CDR3 reads CASAATLREVTKNIQYF. CDR3 nucleotide sequence: TGTGCCAGCGCGGCTACCCTCCGGGAGGTGACCAAAAACATTCAGTACTTC.

This clonotype was detected once. A much larger clone lies one base from this, so it may be a read error. The chain recombines TRBV30 with TRBJ1-5; D remains ambiguous. CDR1 and CDR2 (germline): GTSNPN, SVGIG (reference sequence). This CDR3 is built from 13 residues. The chain's CDR3 is CSWSLGSNQPQHF. The CDR3 nucleotides read TGTTCCTGGAGTCTGGGAAGCAATCAGCCCCAGCATTTT.

As to this clonotype: A much more abundant neighbour one base away suggests this may be a read error. The missing conserved phenylalanine or tryptophan at the end of this CDR3 makes a read error likely. The chain is built from TRBV4-1 and TRBJ2-5, with 9 bases matching TRBD2. This CDR3 spans 15 amino acids. Germline V CDR1 and CDR2: MGHRA, YSYEKL. The V and J ends lost 1 base and 2 bases, in that order; junction bases with no gene match: 2. CDR3 in DNA: TGCGCCAGCAGCCAAGTCCTAGCGGGACAAGAGACCCAGTACTAC. Its translation is CASSQVLAGQETQYY.

The J gene is TRBJ1-4, the V gene TRBV11-2, with 8 nucleotides matching TRBD1. The length of the CDR3 is 14 residues. Germline V gene data show CDR1 as SGHAT and CDR2 as FQNNGV. The V and J ends lost 9 bases and 6 bases, in that order; junction bases with no gene match: 9. CDR3 region: CARSLGQGDEKLFF. The CDR3 nucleotides are TGTGCCAGGAGTCTCGGACAGGGAGATGAAAAACTGTTTTTT.

This clonotype was found once. A much bigger clone sits one base away, suggesting this may be a read error. This chain uses TRBV6-6 with TRBJ2-1; 9 positions match TRBD2. The CDR3 is 16 residues long. The V segment lost 7 bases and the J segment 4 bases; nucleotides outside the gene matches: 11. The germline V gene has CDR1 MNHNY and CDR2 SVGAGI (reference sequence). The CDR3 DNA follows: TGTGCCAGCAACGATCGGCTAGCGGGGACGTACAATGAGCAGTTCTTC. This encodes CASNDRLAGTYNEQFF.

The chain employs TRBV12-3 or TRBV12-4 and TRBJ1-3; a possible D gene is TRBD1 (5 bases). The ends were cut back, 5 bases at V and 4 bases at J, with 21 bases in the middle. There are 17 residues in the CDR3. Written as DNA, the CDR3 is TGTGCCAGCAGTCCCATGTACAGGCCCCAGCTCGGAAACACCATATATTTT. The encoded protein is CASSPMYRPQLGNTIYF.